This T cell receptor (beta chain) was captured by sequencing in a study of cytomegalovirus exposure and HLA in healthy donors. The germline V gene encodes CDR1 LNHDA and CDR2 SQIVND (reference sequence). This CDR3 is built from 18 residues. Trimming cost V 3 bases and J 2 bases; bases outside gene matches: 10. Both 60 Vbeta primers and 13 Jbeta primers went into the PCR. Produced via immunoSEQ multiplex PCR; TCRdb's table is partial and in-frame only. Of about 83,000 clones in the sample, about four fifths were seen once. Specimen: PBMCs. The clonotype was recovered from a woman aged 25-40 years in good health and CMV-seronegative. V gene TRBV19 combines with J gene TRBJ1-5; the match to TRBD1 covers 10 bases. Here the CDR3 reads CASSIGAPGTGGNQPQHF. The CDR3 DNA reads TGTGCCAGTAGTATTGGGGCCCCGGGGACAGGGGGCAATCAGCCCCAGCATTTT.